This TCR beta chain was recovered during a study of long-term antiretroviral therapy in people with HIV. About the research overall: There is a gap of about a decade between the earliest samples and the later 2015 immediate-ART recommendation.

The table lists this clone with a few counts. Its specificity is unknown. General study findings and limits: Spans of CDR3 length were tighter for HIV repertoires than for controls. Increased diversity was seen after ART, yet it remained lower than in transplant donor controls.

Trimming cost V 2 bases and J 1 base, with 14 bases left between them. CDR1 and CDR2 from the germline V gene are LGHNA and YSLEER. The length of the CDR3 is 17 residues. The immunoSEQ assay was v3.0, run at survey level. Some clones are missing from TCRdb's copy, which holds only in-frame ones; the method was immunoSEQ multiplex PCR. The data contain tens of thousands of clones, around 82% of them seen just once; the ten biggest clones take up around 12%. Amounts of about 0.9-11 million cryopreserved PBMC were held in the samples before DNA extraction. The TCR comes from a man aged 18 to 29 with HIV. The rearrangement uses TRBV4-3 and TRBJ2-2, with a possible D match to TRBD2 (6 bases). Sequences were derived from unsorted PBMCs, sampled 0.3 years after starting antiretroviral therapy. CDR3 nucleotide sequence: TGCGCCAGCAGCCAAAGGGTTGGCGGGGTGAACACCGGGGAGCTGTTTTTT. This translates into CASSQRVGGVNTGELFF.